These 16 T cell receptor beta chains originate from one sample sequenced in a study of OX40 agonist ivuxolimab in advanced cancers. Sequencing used immunoSEQ multiplex PCR; TCRdb keeps in-frame clones, though not all of them. Of about 46,000 clones in the sample, 88% are singletons; the top ten hold 52%. The sample here was CD4+ or CD8+ T cells sorted from blood, taken in a trial of the OX40 agonist ivuxolimab. The receptors derive from an adult with an advanced solid tumor such as melanoma, head and neck, liver or kidney cancer.

This chain joins TRBV10-3 and TRBJ1-1; D is unresolved. Germline V gene sequence: CDR1 ENHRY, CDR2 SYGVKD. V shed 4 bases and J shed 1 base, with 7 bases lying between them. The CDR3 contains 13 residues. CDR3 sequence reads: CAISGGQNTEAFF. The CDR3 DNA sequence: TGTGCCATCAGTGGAGGGCAGAACACTGAAGCTTTCTTT.

V is TRBV5-1 and J is TRBJ2-5, with 8 positions matching TRBD2. The germline V gene has CDR1 SGHRS and CDR2 YFSETQ. The J segment lost 4 bases and the V segment lost 0 bases, leaving 2 bases of the junction unmatched. The CDR3 has 14 amino acids. CDR3 DNA: TGCGCCAGCAGCTTGGGGGCGGGAGGAGAGACCCAGTACTTC. It codes for CASSLGAGGETQYF.

This sequence joins TRBV18 and TRBJ2-3, with D perhaps matching TRBD2 (6 bases). Trimming stripped 0 bases from V and 3 bases from J, with 10 bases between. This CDR3 comprises 15 residues. Germline lookup yields CDR1 KGHSH and CDR2 LQKENI. The CDR3 spells CASSPPAGRTDTQYF. CDR3 nucleotide sequence: TGTGCCAGCTCACCACCGGCGGGGAGAACAGATACGCAGTATTTT.

CDR3 DNA sequence: TGTGCCAGCAGCCAAGACACGAATTCAGGGGCTAATGAAAAACTGTTTTTT. As protein: CASSQDTNSGANEKLFF. V and J are TRBV14 and TRBJ1-4, with a weak D call TRBD1 (6 bases). V lost 0 bases, J lost 3 bases, and 14 bases lay in between. The CDR3 is 17 amino acids. Germline CDR1 is SGHDN and CDR2 is FVKESK. The variable domain in full, completed from reference TRBV14 and TRBJ1-4, reads EAGVTQFPSHSVIEKGQTVTLRCDPISGHDNLYWYRRVMGKEIKFLLHFVKESKQDESGMPNNRFLAERTGGTYSTLKVQPAELEDSGVYFCASSQDTNSGANEKLFFGSGTQLSVL.

J is TRBJ1-1 and V is TRBV9; D is unclear. CDR3 length equals 14 residues. Germline-derived CDR1 and CDR2 are SGDLS and YYNGEE. V lost 3 bases and J lost 5, with 14 bases in between. The chain's CDR3 is CASSGGAAGTEAFF. In DNA, the CDR3 is TGTGCCAGCAGCGGTGGTGCCGCGGGGACTGAAGCTTTCTTT.

The V call is TRBV6-6, the J call TRBJ2-7; D possibly corresponds to TRBD1 (6 bases). The CDR3 length is 14 residues. V lost 6 bases and J lost 0, with 12 bases in between. Germline assignment: CDR1 MNHNY and CDR2 SVGAGI (reference sequence). The CDR3 loop is CASRVGTNSYEQYF. The CDR3 bases are TGTGCCAGCAGGGTAGGGACAAACTCCTACGAGCAGTACTTC.

This sequence joins TRBV28 and TRBJ2-1; TRBD1 aligns across 9 bases. V lost 3 bases, J lost 6 bases, and 9 bases stayed unmatched. From germline, CDR1 is MDHEN and CDR2 SYDVKM. This CDR3 has 16 amino acids. The CDR3 sequence: CASSFTGQGSFNEQFF. The CDR3 DNA reads TGTGCCAGCAGTTTCACCGGACAGGGGAGTTTCAATGAGCAGTTCTTC.

The gene calls are TRBV5-4 and TRBJ2-3; TRBD2 agrees at 8 bases. This CDR3 comprises 15 residues. The J segment lost 2 bases and the V segment lost 4 bases, leaving 6 bases of the junction unmatched. Germline lookup yields CDR1 SGHNT and CDR2 YYREEE (reference sequence). The CDR3: CASSLSGDLTDTQYF. In nucleotides, the CDR3 is TGTGCCAGCAGCCTTAGCGGGGACCTCACAGATACGCAGTATTTT.

The chain has TRBV4-1 and TRBJ2-1; 9 positions match TRBD2. V lost 4 bases and J lost 0; bases outside the gene matches: 19. The CDR3 length is 21 residues. Germline V gene lookup returns CDR1 MGHRA and CDR2 YSYEKL. CDR3: CASSPRKYSGSQGISYNEQFF. DNA for the CDR3: TGCGCCAGCAGCCCACGAAAATATAGCGGGAGTCAGGGAATCTCCTACAATGAGCAGTTCTTC.

The chain links TRBV4-1 to TRBJ2-7, with 10 nucleotides matching TRBD2. Per germline, CDR1 MGHRA and CDR2 YSYEKL. V lost 3 bases, J lost 3 bases, and 8 bases stayed unmatched. CDR3 length: 16 amino acids. CDR3 amino acids: CASSHPGTSADYEQYF. CDR3 DNA sequence: TGCGCCAGCAGCCACCCGGGGACTAGCGCAGACTACGAGCAGTACTTC.

This rearrangement joins TRBV6-6 to TRBJ1-1; 12 bases match TRBD1. Per the germline V gene, CDR1 is MNHNY and CDR2 is SVGAGI (reference sequence). The CDR3 has 15 residues. Losses at the gene ends were 7 bases for V and 5 bases for J; bases not matched to a gene: 8. In nucleotides, the CDR3 is TGTGCCAGCATTAGGGACAGGGGGCCGGTTACTGAAGCTTTCTTT. It is translated as CASIRDRGPVTEAFF.

The J gene is TRBJ1-1, the V gene TRBV7-9; TRBD1 might be the D (5 bases). The CDR3 sequence is 14 residues long. V shed 1 base and J shed 1 base, with 7 bases lying between them. The germline V gene has CDR1 SEHNR and CDR2 FQNEAQ (reference sequence). The CDR3 sequence: CASSLVTGNTEAFF. DNA for the CDR3: TGTGCCAGCAGCTTAGTTACAGGGAACACTGAAGCTTTCTTT.

This clone was picked up one time. CDR3 in DNA: TGTGCCAGCAGCTTGGGGCTTGGCCCCGGGGAGCTGTTTTTT. Protein sequence: CASSLGLGPGELFF. V gene TRBV5-4 combines with J gene TRBJ2-2, with D unclear. The CDR3 runs to 14 residues. V was clipped by 0 bases and J by 6 bases, with 9 bases between them. Germline V gives CDR1 SGHNT, CDR2 YYREEE (reference sequence).

The chain links TRBV6-5 to TRBJ1-5; the D gene is possibly TRBD1 (6 bases). Looked up from germline, CDR1 is MNHEY and CDR2 is SVGAGI. Trimming pared 2 bases from V and 6 bases from J, leaving 8 bases between. This CDR3 has 13 amino acids. The chain's CDR3 is CASSYAGAQPQHF. The DNA for the CDR3 is TGTGCCAGCAGTTACGCAGGGGCTCAGCCCCAGCATTTT.

V gene TRBV7-9 combines with J gene TRBJ2-1; D unresolved. CDR1 is SEHNR and CDR2 is FQNEAQ in the germline V gene (reference sequence). The CDR3 is made up of 16 amino acids. With 0 bases removed from V and 4 bases from J, the gap between germline ends came to 13 bases. CDR3 coding DNA: TGTGCCAGCAGCTTAGCATACGGAGCTGGTTACAATGAGCAGTTCTTC. This gives the protein CASSLAYGAGYNEQFF.

The rearrangement uses TRBV25-1 and TRBJ2-5; D is undetermined. Trimming stripped 2 bases from V and 5 bases from J, with 9 bases between. The germline V gene encodes CDR1 MGHDK and CDR2 SYGVNS. The CDR3 covers 13 residues. CDR3: CASSEPFGETQYF. Here the CDR3 DNA reads TGTGCCAGCAGTGAACCATTCGGGGAGACCCAGTACTTC.